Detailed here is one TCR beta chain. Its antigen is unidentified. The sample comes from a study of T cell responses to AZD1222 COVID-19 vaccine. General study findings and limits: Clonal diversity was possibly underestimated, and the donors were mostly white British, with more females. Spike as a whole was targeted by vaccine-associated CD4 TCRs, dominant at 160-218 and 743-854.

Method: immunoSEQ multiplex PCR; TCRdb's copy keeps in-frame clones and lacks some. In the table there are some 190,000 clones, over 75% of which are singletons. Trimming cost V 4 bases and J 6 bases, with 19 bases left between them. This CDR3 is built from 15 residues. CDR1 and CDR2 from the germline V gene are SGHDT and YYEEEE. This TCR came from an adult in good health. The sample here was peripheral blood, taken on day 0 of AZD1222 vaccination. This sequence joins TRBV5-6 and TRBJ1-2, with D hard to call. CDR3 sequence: CASSEEHRRRDGYTF. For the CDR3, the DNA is TGTGCCAGCAGCGAGGAACACCGGCGAAGGGATGGCTACACCTTC.